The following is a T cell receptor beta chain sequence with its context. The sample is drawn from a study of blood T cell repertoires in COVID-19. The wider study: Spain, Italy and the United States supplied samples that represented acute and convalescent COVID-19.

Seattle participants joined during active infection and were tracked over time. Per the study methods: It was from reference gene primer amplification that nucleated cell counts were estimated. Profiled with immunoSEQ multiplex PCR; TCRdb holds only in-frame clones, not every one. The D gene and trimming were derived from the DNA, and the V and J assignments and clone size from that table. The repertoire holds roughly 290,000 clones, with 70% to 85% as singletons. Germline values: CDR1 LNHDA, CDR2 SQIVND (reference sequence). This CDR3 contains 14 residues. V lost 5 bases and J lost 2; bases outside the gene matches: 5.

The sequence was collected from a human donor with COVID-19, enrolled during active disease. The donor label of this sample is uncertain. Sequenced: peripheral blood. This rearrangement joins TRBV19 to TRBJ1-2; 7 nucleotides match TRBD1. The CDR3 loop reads CASSPGTANYGYTF. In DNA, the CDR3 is TGTGCCAGTAGTCCGGGGACAGCCAACTATGGCTACACCTTC.